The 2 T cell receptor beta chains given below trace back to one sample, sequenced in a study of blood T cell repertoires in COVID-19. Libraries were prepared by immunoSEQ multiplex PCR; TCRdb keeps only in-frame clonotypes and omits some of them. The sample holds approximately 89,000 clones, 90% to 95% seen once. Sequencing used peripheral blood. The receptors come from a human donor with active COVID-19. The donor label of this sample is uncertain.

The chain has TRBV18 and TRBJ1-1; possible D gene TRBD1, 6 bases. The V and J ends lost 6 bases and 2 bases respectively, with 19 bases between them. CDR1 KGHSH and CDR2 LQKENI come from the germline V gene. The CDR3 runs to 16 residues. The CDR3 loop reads CASSQSGPGVNTEAFF. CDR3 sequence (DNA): TGTGCCAGCTCCCAATCTGGGCCAGGGGTAAACACTGAAGCTTTCTTT.

The CDR3 sequence is CASSQEGLSARGYTF. The CDR3 DNA reads as TGCGCCAGCAGCCAAGAAGGACTTTCCGCGAGGGGCTACACCTTC. The rearrangement links TRBV4-3 to TRBJ1-2; D unclear. V was clipped by 0 bases and J by 8 bases, with 16 bases between them. CDR3 length: 15 residues. Looked up from germline, CDR1 is LGHNA and CDR2 is YSLEER.